The rows below give T cell receptor beta chains drawn from one sample of a study of a mutant IDH1 vaccine in newly diagnosed glioma. Assay used: immunoSEQ multiplex PCR; TCRdb lists only in-frame clones, some missing. Among 98,000 or so clones, about 90% were seen once, and the ten largest hold 0.56%. The sample consisted of PBMCs, taken from a glioma patient treated with radiotherapy, temozolomide or both. These receptors were obtained from a woman between 50 and 59 years old with glioma. Both conserved end residues are part of each CDR3. The D gene is left open where the match is weak. For some rows the clone size is stated as once, few or many, or as a class when expanded; others skip it.

abundance,j_gene,d_gene,v_gene,CDR3nt,CDR3aa
.,TRBJ1-5,TRBD1,TRBV6-5,TGTGCCAGCAGTCGGGACAGCCGGATAGAGCCCCAGCATTTT,CASSRDSRIEPQHF
.,TRBJ1-4,.,TRBV5-1,TGTGCCAGCAGCTTGGTGAGGGACCTGGCGGTGGGAAAACTGTTTTTT,CASSLVRDLAVGKLFF
once,TRBJ1-5,.,TRBV27,TGTGCCAGCAGGAGAGGCAATCAGCCCCAGCATTTT,CASRRGNQPQHF
.,TRBJ2-3,.,TRBV21-1,TGTGCCAGCAGCAAATACAACACAGATACGCAGTATTTT,CASSKYNTDTQYF
.,TRBJ2-3,TRBD2,TRBV7-2,TGTGCCAGCAGCTTAGCGGCTAGCGGAAATACGCAGTATTTT,CASSLAASGNTQYF
.,TRBJ2-1,.,TRBV11-3,TGTGCCAGCAGCCTTTCCCAGGCCTCCGCCTACAATGAGCAGTTCTTC,CASSLSQASAYNEQFF
.,TRBJ2-7,.,TRBV7-9,TGTGCCAGCAGCTTAGAGTCCAGGGTCTACGAGCAGTACTTC,CASSLESRVYEQYF
.,TRBJ1-5,.,TRBV28,TGTGCCTGGGGGGCTGGGAGTCAGCCCCAGCATTTT,CAWGAGSQPQHF
.,TRBJ2-7,TRBD1,TRBV27,TGTGCCAGCAGTTTATCACCACAGGGGACCTACGAGCAGTACTTC,CASSLSPQGTYEQYF
.,TRBJ2-7,.,TRBV10-1,TGCGCCAGCAGTGTAAGTAACGCCCAAGATGAGCAGTACTTC,CASSVSNAQDEQYF
.,TRBJ1-1,.,TRBV19,TGTGCCAGTAGTATCAGGGGAGGGACTGAAGCTTTCTTT,CASSIRGGTEAFF
.,TRBJ1-1,.,TRBV5-1,TGCGCCAGCAGCTTGGGTGGTGGGATGGGTGACACTGAAGCTTTCTTT,CASSLGGGMGDTEAFF
.,TRBJ2-2,.,TRBV5-1,TGCGCCAGCAGCTTGGGCATGGGGACGGCGACCGGGGAGCTGTTTTTT,CASSLGMGTATGELFF
.,TRBJ1-6,.,TRBV9,TGTGCCAGCAGCGTGGACAGTTCTAATTCACCCCTCCACTTT,CASSVDSSNSPLHF
.,TRBJ2-3,.,TRBV6-4,TGTGCCAGCAGTAGAGAACAGTTCACAGATACGCAGTATTTT,CASSREQFTDTQYF
.,TRBJ1-1,.,TRBV9,TGTGCCAGCAGCGTAGAAGGTGCGGGGTTGAACACTGAAGCTTTCTTT,CASSVEGAGLNTEAFF
.,TRBJ2-1,TRBD2,TRBV18,TGTGCCAGCTCCCTGGGACTAGCGGCCTACAATGAGCAGTTCTTC,CASSLGLAAYNEQFF
.,TRBJ2-4,.,TRBV27,TGTGCCAGCAGTTTCTCCAACATTCAGTACTTC,CASSFSNIQYF
.,TRBJ2-5,.,TRBV9,TGTGCCAGCAGCTTGGGGTCGGGGGCCCAAGAGACCCAGTACTTC,CASSLGSGAQETQYF
.,TRBJ2-5,.,TRBV19,TGTGCCAGTAGTATAGTATCGGAAGAGACCCAGTACTTC,CASSIVSEETQYF
once,TRBJ1-5,TRBD1,TRBV5-3,TGTGCCAGAAGCTTGGGCGACAGGGGAAGGGGCAATCAGCCCCAGCATTTT,CARSLGDRGRGNQPQHF
.,TRBJ2-1,TRBD2,TRBV11-1,TGTGCCAGCAGCTCAAGGACTAGCGGCCACAATGAGCAGTTCTTC,CASSSRTSGHNEQFF
.,TRBJ2-7,TRBD1,TRBV7-3,TGTGCCAGCAGCTTAAGTAGGACAGGGGGCTTCTACGAGCAGTACTTC,CASSLSRTGGFYEQYF
.,TRBJ2-7,.,TRBV6-6,TGTGCCAGCAGGCCCCCAGGGGGGCTTGGCGGGAAGCAGTACTTC,CASRPPGGLGGKQYF
.,TRBJ1-2,.,TRBV6-5,TGTGCCAGCAGTTCAGACAGTAACTATGGCTACACCTTC,CASSSDSNYGYTF
.,TRBJ2-7,TRBD2,TRBV28,TGTGCCAGCAGTTTAGGCGGGAGGAGCTACGAGCAGTACTTC,CASSLGGRSYEQYF
once,TRBJ2-4,TRBD1,TRBV30,TGTGCCTGGAGTGTACCCATACAGGGGTTCAAAAACATTCAGTACTTC,CAWSVPIQGFKNIQYF
once,TRBJ2-7,TRBD2,TRBV19,TGTGCCAGTAGCACTAGCGGGGGAGGATCCTACGAGCAGTACTTC,CASSTSGGGSYEQYF
once,TRBJ2-2,TRBD1,TRBV6-5,TGTGCCAGCAGCCGGGACAGGGGCACCGGGGAGCTGTTTTTT,CASSRDRGTGELFF
.,TRBJ2-7,TRBD2,TRBV7-9,TGTGCCAGCAGTGGGTCGGGTTGGGGGTCCGGGGGGTCCTACGAGCAGTACTTC,CASSGSGWGSGGSYEQYF
.,TRBJ2-1,TRBD1,TRBV7-9,TGTGCCAGCAGCTTGGCCCGGGGGACAGGGGTTTACAATGAGCAGTTCTTC,CASSLARGTGVYNEQFF
.,TRBJ2-5,.,TRBV4-1,TGCGCCAGCAGCCAGATCAAGGCGGGGGAGACCCAGTACTTC,CASSQIKAGETQYF
.,TRBJ1-1,.,TRBV28,TGTGCCAGCAGTTTACCCCGGCGGGGACGGCCCAACACTGAAGCTTTCTTT,CASSLPRRGRPNTEAFF
.,TRBJ2-7,.,TRBV5-1,TGCGCCAGCCACCAGGTTTCCTACGAGCAGTACTTC,CASHQVSYEQYF
.,TRBJ1-5,.,TRBV28,TGTGCCAGCAGGGGGCCAGGGGGCAATCAGCCCCAGCATTTT,CASRGPGGNQPQHF
.,TRBJ2-5,TRBD2,TRBV5-6,TGTGCCAGCAGCTGGCCTAGCGGAGAATCCCAAGAGACCCAGTACTTC,CASSWPSGESQETQYF
.,TRBJ2-5,.,TRBV5-1,TGCGCCAGCAGCTTGTCCGGGCAAGAGACCCAGTACTTC,CASSLSGQETQYF
.,TRBJ2-7,.,TRBV27,TGTGCCAGCAGTCGTCCCCCGGGACCGACGGTCTACGAGCAGTACTTC,CASSRPPGPTVYEQYF
.,TRBJ2-7,TRBD2,TRBV18,TGTGCCAGCTCACCACCTGGGACTAGCGTAAGAGCCTACGAGCAGTACTTC,CASSPPGTSVRAYEQYF
.,TRBJ2-5,TRBD2,TRBV10-2,TGCGCCAGCCAAAGGACTAGCGGGAGGAGAGAGACCCAGTACTTC,CASQRTSGRRETQYF
.,TRBJ1-4,.,TRBV19,TGTGCCAGTAGTCCCACGCCTCGTGAAAAACTGTTTTTT,CASSPTPREKLFF
.,TRBJ1-2,.,TRBV2,TGTGCCAGCAGGACAGCCTATGGCTACACCTTC,CASRTAYGYTF
.,TRBJ2-1,TRBD2,TRBV9,TGTGCCAGCAGCGTAGACTTACTAGCGGCCGAGTCTGGCGAGCAGTTCTTC,CASSVDLLAAESGEQFF
.,TRBJ2-7,.,TRBV7-9,TGTGCCAGCAGCTCCAGGGCCCTGGCTTACGAGCAGTACTTC,CASSSRALAYEQYF
.,TRBJ2-3,TRBD2,TRBV27,TGTGCCAGCAGTTTATATGTGGGAGGGCCGGATACGCAGTATTTT,CASSLYVGGPDTQYF
.,TRBJ1-2,.,TRBV5-4,TGTGCCAGCAGCTTGGGGGGGAACTATGGCTACACCTTC,CASSLGGNYGYTF
.,TRBJ2-5,.,TRBV28,TGTGCCAGCAGTTCCGACGGACACCTCCAAGAGACCCAGTACTTC,CASSSDGHLQETQYF
.,TRBJ2-5,.,TRBV13,TGTGCCAGCAGCTTCCCCTCGATGGGGGAGACCCAGTACTTC,CASSFPSMGETQYF